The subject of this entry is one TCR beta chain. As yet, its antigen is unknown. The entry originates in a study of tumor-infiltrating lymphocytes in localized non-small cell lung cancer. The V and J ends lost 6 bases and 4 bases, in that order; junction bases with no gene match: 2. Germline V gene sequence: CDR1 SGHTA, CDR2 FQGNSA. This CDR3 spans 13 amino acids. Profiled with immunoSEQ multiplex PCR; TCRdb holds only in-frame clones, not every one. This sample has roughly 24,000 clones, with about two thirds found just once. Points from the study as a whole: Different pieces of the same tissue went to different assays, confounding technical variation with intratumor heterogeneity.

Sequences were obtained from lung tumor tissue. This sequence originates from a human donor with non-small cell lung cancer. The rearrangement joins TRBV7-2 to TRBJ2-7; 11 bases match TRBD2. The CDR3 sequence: CASRTSGSYEQYF. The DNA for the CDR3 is TGTGCCAGCAGAACTAGCGGGAGTTACGAGCAGTACTTC.